Presented here are 14 T cell receptor beta chains from one specimen sequenced in a study of OX40 agonist ivuxolimab in advanced cancers. Here immunoSEQ multiplex PCR was the method, and the copy in TCRdb shows in-frame clones only, minus some. The sample lists around 36,000 clones; around four fifths were seen once. Sample: CD4+ or CD8+ T cells sorted from blood, taken in a trial of the OX40 agonist ivuxolimab. The receptors originated from an adult with an advanced solid tumor such as melanoma, head and neck, liver or kidney cancer.

This sequence joins TRBV5-5 and TRBJ2-7; no clear D gene. V was clipped by 4 bases and J by 2 bases, with 7 bases between them. From germline, CDR1 is SGHKS and CDR2 YYEKEE (reference sequence). The CDR3 has 12 residues. In DNA form, the CDR3 reads TGTGCCAGCAGCCCCCCAGCCTACGAGCAGTACTTC. Its translation is CASSPPAYEQYF.

The chain joins TRBV27 to TRBJ2-1; 9 bases are a match to TRBD1. Germline V gene sequence: CDR1 MNHEY, CDR2 SMNVEV (reference sequence). The CDR3 spans 15 residues. The ends lost 2 bases at V and 5 bases at J; junction bases unmatched: 4. Here the CDR3 reads CASSLGTGRHNEQFF. The CDR3 bases are TGTGCCAGCAGTTTAGGGACAGGGAGACACAATGAGCAGTTCTTC.

The rearrangement joins TRBV7-7 to TRBJ2-7; 10 nucleotides align to TRBD2. V shed 1 base, J shed 5 bases, and the junction held 5 bases outside the gene matches. The CDR3 spans 15 residues. The germline V gene has CDR1 SSHAT and CDR2 FNYEAQ (reference sequence). The CDR3 DNA follows: TGTGCCAGCAGCTTAGACCTAGCGGGAGCTGACGAGCAGTACTTC. Translated: CASSLDLAGADEQYF. Full variable domain (rest looked up from reference TRBV7-7 and TRBJ2-7): GAGVSQSPRYKVTKRGQDVTLRCDPISSHATLYWYQQALGQGPEFLTYFNYEAQPDKSGLPSDRFSAERPEGSISTLTIQRTEQRDSAMYRCASSLDLAGADEQYFGPGTRLTVT.

The chain links TRBV7-2 to TRBJ2-3; D gene ambiguous. The CDR3 runs 13 residues. Germline V gives CDR1 SGHTA, CDR2 FQGNSA. Trimming stripped 5 bases from V and 2 bases from J, with 8 bases between. CDR3 loop: CASSPRNTDTQYF. In nucleotides, the CDR3 is TGTGCCAGCAGCCCCAGAAACACAGATACGCAGTATTTT. Full variable domain (outside the CDR3, taken from reference TRBV7-2 and TRBJ2-3): GAGVSQSPSNKVTEKGKDVELRCDPISGHTALYWYRQSLGQGLEFLIYFQGNSAPDKSGLPSDRFSAERTGGSVSTLTIQRTQQEDSAVYLCASSPRNTDTQYFGPGTRLTVL.

The chain employs TRBV5-1 and TRBJ2-1, with a possible D match to TRBD1 (6 bases). V lost 0 bases and J 6 bases, leaving 13 bases between the germline ends. This CDR3 is built from 15 residues. Germline CDR1 SGHRS, CDR2 YFSETQ. The CDR3 here is CASSLGQGSGNEQFF. In DNA, the CDR3 is TGCGCCAGCAGCTTGGGTCAGGGGTCCGGCAATGAGCAGTTCTTC.

The count of this clone is one. This chain links TRBV5-1 with TRBJ2-3; 15 nucleotides match TRBD2. The CDR3 extends over 15 amino acids. The junction had 4 bases not matched to a gene; V was cut back by 6 bases and J by 5 bases. Germline V CDR1 and CDR2: SGHRS, YFSETQ. CDR3 coding DNA: TGCGCCAGCACTTCGGGACTAGCGGGGGGAGATACGCAGTATTTT. This gives the protein CASTSGLAGGDTQYF.

The CDR3 region is CSLGEDSYNEQFF. The CDR3 nucleotides are TGCAGCTTGGGGGAAGACTCCTACAATGAGCAGTTCTTC. The J gene is TRBJ2-1, the V gene TRBV29-1, with D perhaps given as TRBD1 or TRBD2 (5 bases each). The CDR3 spans 13 residues. Trimming took off 8 bases at V and 0 bases at J, with 11 bases between the two ends. Germline values: CDR1 SQVTM, CDR2 ANQGSEA.

This clone is judged medium-sized. Other DNA sequences in this sample translate to the same CDR3. This chain connects TRBV6-4 to TRBJ2-3; 8 bases agree with TRBD2. The CDR3 runs 16 residues. V lost 0 bases and J lost 0; bases outside the gene matches: 2. Germline values: CDR1 MRHNA, CDR2 SNTAGT. Written as DNA, the CDR3 is TGTGCCAGCAGTGACTCCGCGGGGGGCAGCACAGATACGCAGTATTTT. Its protein is CASSDSAGGSTDTQYF.

The V gene is TRBV19, the J gene TRBJ2-1; no firm D call. The CDR3 has 15 amino acids. CDR1 and CDR2 (germline): LNHDA, SQIVND (reference sequence). Trimming removed 7 bases at V and 2 bases at J, with 15 bases between. This chain's CDR3 is CASKNPGDPYNEQFF. The CDR3 bases are TGTGCCAGTAAAAACCCCGGAGACCCCTACAATGAGCAGTTCTTC. Complete variable domain (other parts from reference TRBV19 and TRBJ2-1): DGGITQSPKYLFRKEGQNVTLSCEQNLNHDAMYWYRQDPGQGLRLIYYSQIVNDFQKGDIAEGYSVSREKKESFPLTVTSAQKNPTAFYLCASKNPGDPYNEQFFGPGTRLTVL.

The chain has TRBV9 and TRBJ2-1; 11 positions match TRBD2. CDR1 and CDR2 from the germline V gene are SGDLS and YYNGEE. With V trimmed by 3 bases and J by 6 bases, 5 bases remained unmatched. This CDR3 comprises 15 residues. CDR3 sequence (DNA): TGTGCCAGCAGCGGCATAGCGGGAGGGCCCAATGAGCAGTTCTTC. Translated: CASSGIAGGPNEQFF.

The chain is built from TRBV27 and TRBJ1-5; D might be TRBD1 (5 bases). This CDR3 contains 15 residues. Trimming stripped 6 bases from V and 5 bases from J, with 17 bases between. The germline V gene encodes CDR1 MNHEY and CDR2 SMNVEV (reference sequence). As DNA, the CDR3 is TGTGCCAGCAGGGGGGGATTCCCTGGCGATCAGCCCCAGCATTTT. Residues: CASRGGFPGDQPQHF.

This chain links TRBV4-3 with TRBJ2-3; D is unclear. Germline V gives CDR1 LGHNA, CDR2 YSLEER. Trimming shortened V by 1 base and J by 4 bases, and 9 bases separated the two germline ends. The length of the CDR3 is 14 residues. The CDR3 coding sequence is TGCGCCAGCAGCCAAGGTTCGGCGTCAGATACGCAGTATTTT. It is translated as CASSQGSASDTQYF.

This clone was seen a handful of times. CDR3 DNA sequence: TGTGCCAGCAGCTTCGGGGCAGCGGACACTGAAGCTTTCTTT. Translation gives CASSFGAADTEAFF. V gene TRBV5-6 combines with J gene TRBJ1-1; D may be TRBD1 (5 bases). Trimming removed 2 bases at V and 3 bases at J, with 11 bases between. This CDR3 has 14 residues. Germline V lookup: CDR1 SGHDT, CDR2 YYEEEE. Drawing the rest from reference TRBV5-6 and TRBJ1-1, the complete variable domain is DAGVTQSPTHLIKTRGQQVTLRCSPKSGHDTVSWYQQALGQGPQFIFQYYEEEERQRGNFPDRFSGHQFPNYSSELNVNALLLGDSALYLCASSFGAADTEAFFGQGTRLTVV.

The V gene is TRBV11-1, the J gene TRBJ2-3; possibly TRBD2 for D (6 bases). Trimming shortened V by 2 bases and J by 5 bases, and 17 bases separated the two germline ends. Per the germline V gene, CDR1 is SGHAT and CDR2 is FQDESV (reference sequence). CDR3 length: 16 amino acids. CDR3 sequence: CASSLSGGGIQDTQYF. The CDR3 bases are TGTGCCAGCAGCTTAAGCGGAGGCGGGATTCAAGATACGCAGTATTTT.